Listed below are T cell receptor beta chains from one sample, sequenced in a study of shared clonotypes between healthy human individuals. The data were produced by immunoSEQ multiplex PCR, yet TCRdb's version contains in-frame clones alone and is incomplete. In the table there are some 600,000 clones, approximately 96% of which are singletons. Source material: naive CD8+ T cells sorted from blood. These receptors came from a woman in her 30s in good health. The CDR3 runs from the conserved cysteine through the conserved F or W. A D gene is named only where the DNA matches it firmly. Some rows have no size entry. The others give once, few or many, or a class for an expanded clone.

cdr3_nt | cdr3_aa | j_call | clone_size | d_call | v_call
TGTGCCAGCAGCCTCCATTTACTAGTCGGCACAGATACGCAGTATTTT | CASSLHLLVGTDTQYF | TRBJ2-3 | . | . | TRBV7-6
TGTGCCAGCAGTTTACCCGGGACAGGGAATGAGCAGTTCTTC | CASSLPGTGNEQFF | TRBJ2-1 | . | TRBD1 | TRBV28
TGTGCCTGGGAGGGACTAGCGCACTACAATGAGCAGTTCTTC | CAWEGLAHYNEQFF | TRBJ2-1 | . | TRBD2 | TRBV30
TGTGCCACCAGCAGAGGCAGGGCAGAGAGGACGGCAAACTATGGCTACACCTTC | CATSRGRAERTANYGYTF | TRBJ1-2 | . | . | TRBV15
TGTGCCAGCAGGTTCGGGGGTGACTATGGCTACACCTTC | CASRFGGDYGYTF | TRBJ1-2 | . | . | TRBV27
TGTGCCAGCAGCGCCGGGACTAGCGGGAGGGCCTATGAGACCCAGTACTTC | CASSAGTSGRAYETQYF | TRBJ2-5 | . | TRBD2 | TRBV9
TGTGCCAGCAGTTTAGAGGGTTACGAGCAGTACTTC | CASSLEGYEQYF | TRBJ2-7 | . | . | TRBV28
TGTGCCAGCAGTTTTTCGGCTAGCGGGAGCTCCGGGGAGCTGTTTTTT | CASSFSASGSSGELFF | TRBJ2-2 | . | TRBD2 | TRBV27
TGTGCCATCAGTGAGTCCCGCGGGAGAGGAGGAGAGACCCAGTACTTC | CAISESRGRGGETQYF | TRBJ2-5 | . | TRBD2 | TRBV10-3
TGTGCCAGCTGTATCCGGGAATGGGAAAACAATGAGCAGTTCTTC | CASCIREWENNEQFF | TRBJ2-1 | . | . | TRBV28
TGCGCCAGCAGCCAGGACAGGAGGGTCGAGACCCAGTACTTC | CASSQDRRVETQYF | TRBJ2-5 | . | . | TRBV5-1
TGTGCCAGCAGTTTAGGGACAGGTGCGACTGAAGCTTTCTTT | CASSLGTGATEAFF | TRBJ1-1 | . | TRBD1 | TRBV27
TGTGCCAGCAGTTTATTGGCCTACTCCTACGAGCAGTACTTC | CASSLLAYSYEQYF | TRBJ2-7 | . | . | TRBV27
TGTGCCAGCAGCTTGGATGAAGGGGCGTACTACGAGCAGTACTTC | CASSLDEGAYYEQYF | TRBJ2-7 | . | . | TRBV5-6
TGTGCCAGCAGCTTGGTCGGCAGGGAAGCTTTCTTT | CASSLVGREAFF | TRBJ1-1 | . | . | TRBV5-6
TGTGCCAGCAGCCAACGACTAGCCGGGGAGACCCAGTACTTC | CASSQRLAGETQYF | TRBJ2-5 | once | TRBD2 | TRBV7-9
TGTGCCAGCAGTGATACCTGGGGTAGCGGGAGGGTAAACAATGAGCAGTTCTTC | CASSDTWGSGRVNNEQFF | TRBJ2-1 | . | TRBD2 | TRBV28
TGTGCCAGCAGCTTTGGAGGGTTAAATTCACCCCTCCACTTT | CASSFGGLNSPLHF | TRBJ1-6 | . | . | TRBV11-2
TGTGCCAGCAGCGTTGGAGGCCTCTCCTACGAGCAGTACTTC | CASSVGGLSYEQYF | TRBJ2-7 | . | . | TRBV9
TGCGCCAGCAGCTTGGCCGGGCACACTGAAGCTTTCTTT | CASSLAGHTEAFF | TRBJ1-1 | . | . | TRBV5-1
TGTGCCAGCAGTTCCACTGACTCCTACGAGCAGTACTTC | CASSSTDSYEQYF | TRBJ2-7 | . | . | TRBV5-8
TGTGCTAGTGGTCCCGGGACTAGCGGGAGGGCCTTTTTGGAGACCCAGTACTTC | CASGPGTSGRAFLETQYF | TRBJ2-5 | . | TRBD2 | TRBV12-5
TGCGCCAGCTCTTTACTACCTAACACCGGGGAGCTGTTTTTT | CASSLLPNTGELFF | TRBJ2-2 | . | . | TRBV10-1
TGTGCCAGCAGCTACAGTTATGGAGGCACTGAAGCTTTCTTT | CASSYSYGGTEAFF | TRBJ1-1 | once | . | TRBV7-9
TGTGCCAGTACTACCGTAGCGGGAGTGTACGAGCAGTACTTC | CASTTVAGVYEQYF | TRBJ2-7 | . | TRBD2 | TRBV27
TGTGCCAGAAAAGGACAGGGCCCATTCTACGAGCAGTACTTC | CARKGQGPFYEQYF | TRBJ2-7 | . | TRBD1 | TRBV5-3
TGTGCCAGCACTCAAGACTCGTACAATGAGCAGTTCTTC | CASTQDSYNEQFF | TRBJ2-1 | . | . | TRBV6-5
TGTGCCAGCAGCCCCGCGGGACCCTACGAGCAGTACTTC | CASSPAGPYEQYF | TRBJ2-7 | . | . | TRBV11-2
TGTGCCAGCAGCTCCTTAAGGTTAACGAGCAATCAGCCCCAGCATTTT | CASSSLRLTSNQPQHF | TRBJ1-5 | . | . | TRBV21-1
TGTGCCAGCAGCCCACCTCCGACTAGTTTGGGGTATGAGCAGTTCTTC | CASSPPPTSLGYEQFF | TRBJ2-1 | once | . | TRBV28
TGTGCCAGCAGTGTCCATCCGAGGGACTTCTCCTACAATGAGCAGTTCTTC | CASSVHPRDFSYNEQFF | TRBJ2-1 | . | . | TRBV2
TGTGCCAGCAGTTACTCGAGCGGTACAGGGTTCCACGAGCAGTACTTC | CASSYSSGTGFHEQYF | TRBJ2-7 | once | . | TRBV6-5
TGTGCCAGCAGTGTAGCAGATACGCAGTATTTT | CASSVADTQYF | TRBJ2-3 | . | . | TRBV25-1
TGTGCCAGCAGACTAACAGGGAATGGAGAGACCCAGTACTTC | CASRLTGNGETQYF | TRBJ2-5 | . | . | TRBV28
TGTGCCAGCACTAGAAGGCGCTCCTACAATGAGCAGTTCTTC | CASTRRRSYNEQFF | TRBJ2-1 | . | . | TRBV6-4
TGTGCCATCAGTGACCCGGGACAGGACTCCTACGAGCAGTACTTC | CAISDPGQDSYEQYF | TRBJ2-7 | . | TRBD1 | TRBV10-3
TGTGCCAGCAGAGGGCCCAGTAGTCCCTCCTACAATGAGCAGTTCTTC | CASRGPSSPSYNEQFF | TRBJ2-1 | . | . | TRBV2
TGTGCCAGCAGTTACTCGAGACCTAGGGTTAATGAAAAACTGTTTTTT | CASSYSRPRVNEKLFF | TRBJ1-4 | . | . | TRBV6-5
TGTGCCAGTACTCGGAACGTAGCCGGTGGGCAGGGACACAATGAGCAGTTCTTC | CASTRNVAGGQGHNEQFF | TRBJ2-1 | . | . | TRBV19
TGTGCCAGCAGCTTAGAGGGGGATACGCAGTATTTT | CASSLEGDTQYF | TRBJ2-3 | . | . | TRBV13
TGTGCCAGCAGCTTCGAGCCAAGATTCGCCACATTT | CASSFEPRFATF | TRBJ1-1 | . | . | TRBV7-2
TGTGCCAGCACGGGCAGGGACTCCTACAATGAGCAGTTCTTC | CASTGRDSYNEQFF | TRBJ2-1 | . | . | TRBV2
TGTGCCAGCAGCTTAGCGGCGGGAGCAGATACGCAGTATTTT | CASSLAAGADTQYF | TRBJ2-3 | . | TRBD2 | TRBV5-6
TGTGCCAGCAGCTTAGTAAGAGCGGACAGAGAGAACACCGGGGAGCTGTTTTTT | CASSLVRADRENTGELFF | TRBJ2-2 | . | . | TRBV7-9
TGTGCCAGCAGCTTAGATCAGACCTACGAGCAGTACTTC | CASSLDQTYEQYF | TRBJ2-7 | . | . | TRBV11-3